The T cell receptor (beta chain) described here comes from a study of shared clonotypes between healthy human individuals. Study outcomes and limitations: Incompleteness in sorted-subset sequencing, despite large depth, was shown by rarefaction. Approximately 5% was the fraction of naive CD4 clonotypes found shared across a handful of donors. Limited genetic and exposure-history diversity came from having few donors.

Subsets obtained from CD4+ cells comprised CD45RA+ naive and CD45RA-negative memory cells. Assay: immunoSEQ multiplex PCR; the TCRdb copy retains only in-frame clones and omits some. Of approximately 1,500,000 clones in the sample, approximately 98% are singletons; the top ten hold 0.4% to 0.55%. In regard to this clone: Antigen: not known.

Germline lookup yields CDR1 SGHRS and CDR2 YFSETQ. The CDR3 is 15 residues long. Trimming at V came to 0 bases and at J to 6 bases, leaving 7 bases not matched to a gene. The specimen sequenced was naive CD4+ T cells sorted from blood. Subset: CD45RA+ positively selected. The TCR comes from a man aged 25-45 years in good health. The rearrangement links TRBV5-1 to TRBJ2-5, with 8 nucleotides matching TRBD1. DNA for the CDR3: TGCGCCAGCAGCTTGGTATCGGACAGGGTACAGACCCAGTACTTC. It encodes CASSLVSDRVQTQYF.